This T cell receptor (beta chain) emerged from a study of T cell changes during pregnancy in multiple sclerosis. Germline-derived CDR1 and CDR2 are SGHNT and YYREEE (reference sequence). Unmatched junction bases numbered 1, after V lost 0 bases and J lost 3 bases. CDR3 size: 14 residues. Using immunoSEQ multiplex PCR, the repertoire was profiled, and TCRdb retains in-frame clones only, with some absent. The sample lists tens of thousands of clones, about 91% occurring once. The TCR originated in a female donor with multiple sclerosis, enrolled in a pregnancy study. The material sequenced was peripheral blood, taken before pregnancy. The chain carries TRBV5-4 and TRBJ2-3; 7 bases map to TRBD2. The CDR3 is CASSLARGTDTQYF. DNA of the CDR3: TGTGCCAGCAGCTTGGCGCGGGGGACAGATACGCAGTATTTT.